This entry concerns a single TCR beta chain. V dropped 1 base and J dropped 6 bases, with 10 bases sitting between them. This CDR3 contains 13 residues. Germline assignment: CDR1 SGHRS and CDR2 YFSETQ. This specimen belongs to a study of cytomegalovirus exposure and HLA in healthy donors. The PCR made use of 60 Vbeta and 13 Jbeta primers. The repertoire was sequenced with immunoSEQ multiplex PCR; TCRdb's copy has only in-frame clones and lacks some. Of 100,000 to 150,000 clones in the sample, more than 75% are singletons; the top ten hold about 5%. The sequenced sample consisted of PBMCs. This clonotype originated in a woman in her 30s in good health and CMV-seronegative. The rearrangement links TRBV5-1 to TRBJ1-2; D unclear. CDR3 region: CASSLWPEDGYTF. CDR3 DNA sequence: TGCGCCAGCAGCTTGTGGCCAGAGGATGGCTACACCTTC.